This TCR beta chain stems from a study of cytomegalovirus exposure and HLA in healthy donors. Study observations and caveats: Later analysis identified 15,000 to 20,000 TCR beta sequences associated with HLA alleles, using a false discovery rate threshold of 0.05. Follow-up analysis later connected one missense variant in DCLRE1C with trimming of TCR beta V- and J-genes. Data from an earlier analysis indicated that most TCR beta V segments were productive either about 90% or about 30% of the time.

Remarks on this clone: The antigen remains undetermined.

Germline CDR1 and CDR2: MDHEN and SYDVKM. Unmatched junction bases numbered 10, after V lost 4 bases and J lost 5 bases. The CDR3 is 15 residues long. It was with 60 Vbeta and 13 Jbeta primers that the PCR ran. Repertoires were generated with immunoSEQ multiplex PCR, while TCRdb's copy carries only in-frame clones and drops some. Of under 250,000 clones listed, around 85% are singletons. The origin of this receptor is a man aged 45-65 years in good health and CMV-seronegative. The chain employs TRBV28 and TRBJ2-7, with TRBD1 matching 8 bases. Sample: PBMCs. The CDR3 sequence: CASSSPGGVRNEQYF. In nucleotides, the CDR3 is TGTGCCAGCAGTTCGCCAGGGGGCGTTAGGAACGAGCAGTACTTC.